This T cell receptor beta chain was sequenced in a study of blood T cell repertoires in COVID-19. Generated by immunoSEQ multiplex PCR, the TCRdb table keeps only in-frame clones and is missing some. Of around 350,000 clones in the sample, 70% to 90% were seen once. This CDR3 has 14 residues. Germline trimming cut 3 bases from V and 3 bases from J; bases unmatched to any gene: 3. CDR1 and CDR2 from the germline V gene are SGDLS and YYNGEE. Sequences were obtained from peripheral blood. The source is a human donor in a cohort sampled during active COVID-19. V gene TRBV9 combines with J gene TRBJ2-5; the match to TRBD2 covers 9 bases. The CDR3 is CASSAGLAKETQYF. The CDR3 nucleotides read TGTGCCAGCAGCGCGGGACTAGCCAAAGAGACCCAGTACTTC.